The TCR beta chain described here comes from a study of response to subunit inactivated influenza vaccine. Findings of the study overall: It was suggested by the authors that few new T cells are recruited by each seasonal influenza vaccination.

TCRdb recomputed calls from the RT-PCR reads with MiXCR, one row per CDR3 protein. Of more than 400,000 distinct CDR3 sequences in the sample, roughly 7.6% were seen once. A note on this clonotype: Its antigen is not identified. Germline is not matched at one junction end, which may reflect a read error.

The CDR3 sequence is 14 residues long. Germline V lookup: CDR1 SGHRS, CDR2 YFSETQ. The receptor comes from a man aged 50-75 years who received an inactivated influenza vaccine. The material was PBMCs from blood, obtained around 25 months after vaccination. The rearrangement uses TRBV5-1 and TRBJ2-3; 7 bases are shared with TRBD2. The CDR3 DNA reads as TGCTCCAGCACCCAGCGGGATTTTACAGATACGCAGTATTTT. Translated: CSSTQRDFTDTQYF. Together with reference TRBV5-1 and TRBJ2-3, the CDR3 gives the full variable domain: KAGVTQTPRYLIKTRGQQVTLSCSPISGHRSVSWYQQTPGQGLQFLFEYFSETQRNKGNFPGRFSGRQFSNSRSEMNVSTLELGDSALYLCSSTQRDFTDTQYFGPGTRLTVL.